This TCR beta chain stems from a study of siplizumab effects on memory and regulatory T cells. Assay: immunoSEQ multiplex PCR; the TCRdb copy retains only in-frame clones and omits some. The sample lists 120,000 or so clones; around 90% were seen once. Regarding the study as a whole: Mapping to unstimulated subsets was achieved for only a minor fraction of alloreactive clones. Siplizumab produced a significant reduction in alloreactive sequences that were traceable to unstimulated CD4+ memory cells. The Treg-derived share of mappable alloreactive CD4+ clones averaged about 69% with siplizumab and 26.9% in controls. Suppression by proliferating Tregs derived from siplizumab cultures was not verified.

Note on this clone: The antigen remains undetermined.

The V end was cut by 5 bases, the J end by 5 bases, with 16 bases between. Germline V gives CDR1 SEHNR, CDR2 FQNEAQ (reference sequence). The CDR3 runs to 15 residues. The gene calls are TRBV7-9 and TRBJ2-1; a possible D gene is TRBD2 (7 bases). What was sequenced was CD4+ T cells sorted from blood. The origin of this receptor is a human donor in good health. The CDR3: CASSHNRDYNNEQFF. The CDR3 DNA sequence: TGTGCCAGCAGCCATAACAGGGACTACAACAATGAGCAGTTCTTC.